The present T cell receptor (beta chain) was sequenced within a study of blood T cell repertoires in COVID-19. Study context: Samples representing acute and convalescent COVID-19 were sourced from the United States, Italy and Spain.

V was clipped by 1 base and J by 2 bases, with 14 bases between them. This CDR3 is 16 amino acids long. The germline CDR1 and CDR2 sequences are KGHSH and LQKENI. Per the original data handling: Nucleated cell counts were estimated from reference gene primer amplification. The data were produced by immunoSEQ multiplex PCR, yet TCRdb's version contains in-frame clones alone and is incomplete. That table gives V, J and clone size, and the DNA gave D and trimming. The sample includes some 65,000 clones, about nine tenths seen only once; the top ten take roughly 1.3%. This clone was observed a single time.

The genes are TRBV18 and TRBJ1-2; D remains unclear. The sample comprised peripheral blood. This TCR derives from a man aged 60 to 75 with acute or convalescent COVID-19. The CDR3 here is CASSPQRTYANYGYTF. The CDR3 nucleotides read TGTGCCAGCTCACCACAGCGGACGTATGCCAACTATGGCTACACCTTC.